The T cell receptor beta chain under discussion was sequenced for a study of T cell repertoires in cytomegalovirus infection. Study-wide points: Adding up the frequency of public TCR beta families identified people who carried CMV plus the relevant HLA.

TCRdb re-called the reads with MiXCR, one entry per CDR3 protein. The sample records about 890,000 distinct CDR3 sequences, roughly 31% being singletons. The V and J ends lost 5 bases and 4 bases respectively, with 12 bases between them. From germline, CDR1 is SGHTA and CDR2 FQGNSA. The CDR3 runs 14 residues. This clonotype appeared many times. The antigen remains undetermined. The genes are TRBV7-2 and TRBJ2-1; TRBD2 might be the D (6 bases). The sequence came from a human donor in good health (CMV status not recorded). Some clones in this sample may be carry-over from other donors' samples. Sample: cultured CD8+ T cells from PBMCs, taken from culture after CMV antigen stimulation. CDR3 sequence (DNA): TGTGCCAGCAGCCCCGCGGCGGGATACAATGAGCAGTTCTTC. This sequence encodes CASSPAAGYNEQFF.